This entry lists 27 T cell receptor beta chains sequenced from one sample in a study of shared clonotypes between healthy human individuals. Sequenced by immunoSEQ multiplex PCR; TCRdb stores in-frame clones only, minus some. Of approximately 2.4 million clones in the sample, 95% were seen once. Sequencing was carried out using naive CD4+ T cells sorted from blood. Stated subset: CD45RA+ positively selected. The receptors derive from a man aged 18 to 35 in good health.

The chain is built from TRBV2 and TRBJ1-5; D remains ambiguous. This CDR3 spans 15 amino acids. V was cut by 0 bases and J by 9 bases, with 15 bases left in between. Germline CDR1 is SNHLY and CDR2 is FYNNEI. The CDR3 loop reads CASSEALGPGRPQHF. The DNA for the CDR3 is TGTGCCAGCAGTGAAGCGCTAGGCCCCGGGAGGCCCCAGCATTTT.

The gene calls are TRBV27 and TRBJ1-6, with D possibly matching TRBD1 (6 bases). Per the germline V gene, CDR1 is MNHEY and CDR2 is SMNVEV (reference sequence). This CDR3 has 15 amino acids. V was trimmed by 6 bases and J by 8 bases, leaving 17 bases between them. The CDR3 sequence is CASRWRGARDSPLHF. In DNA form, the CDR3 reads TGTGCCAGCAGATGGCGGGGGGCTCGGGATTCACCCCTCCACTTT.

V and J are TRBV7-9 and TRBJ1-3; 8 bases are a match to TRBD1. Germline assignment: CDR1 SEHNR and CDR2 FQNEAQ (reference sequence). After removal of 6 bases from V and 2 bases from J, the junction contained 9 bases not matched to a gene. The CDR3 totals 16 residues. CDR3 amino acids: CASRAISTGAGNTIYF. CDR3 nucleotide sequence: TGTGCCAGCAGGGCTATCTCGACAGGGGCTGGAAACACCATATATTTT.

This rearrangement joins TRBV5-6 to TRBJ2-7; 9 positions match TRBD1. The CDR3 contains 16 residues. V dropped 4 bases and J dropped 2; count of bases not matched to a gene: 10. Looked up from germline, CDR1 is SGHDT and CDR2 is YYEEEE. Here the CDR3 reads CASSPRQGVLTYEQYF. The CDR3, as DNA: TGTGCCAGCAGCCCGCGACAGGGGGTACTAACCTACGAGCAGTACTTC.

Of note for this clone: This sample includes further DNA sequences coding for the same CDR3. The chain couples TRBV5-1 to TRBJ1-1; D unresolved. The CDR3 consists of 13 residues. CDR1 is SGHRS and CDR2 is YFSETQ in the germline V gene. Trimming shortened V by 3 bases and J by 1 base, and 7 bases separated the two germline ends. CDR3 coding DNA: TGCGCCAGCAGCTCTGAGGGGAACACTGAAGCTTTCTTT. It codes for CASSSEGNTEAFF.

With respect to this clone: The same CDR3 arises from other DNA sequences in this sample as well. The chain combines TRBV18 with TRBJ2-6; D remains ambiguous. The length of the CDR3 is 13 residues. The germline V and J ends were trimmed by 6 bases and 2 bases, with 5 bases remaining between them. Germline V gives CDR1 KGHSH, CDR2 LQKENI. The CDR3 nucleotides read TGTGCCAGCTCCCCCCCTGGGGCCAACGTCCTGACTTTC. Its protein is CASSPPGANVLTF. The whole variable domain, remainder taken from reference TRBV18 and TRBJ2-6, is NAGVMQNPRHLVRRRGQEARLRCSPMKGHSHVYWYRQLPEEGLKFMVYLQKENIIDESGMPKERFSAEFPKEGPSILRIQQVVRGDSAAYFCASSPPGANVLTFGAGSRLTVL.

The V call is TRBV29-1, the J call TRBJ1-6; 8 bases are shared with TRBD1. The CDR3 covers 14 residues. Germline V CDR1 and CDR2: SQVTM, ANQGSEA. The junction had 3 bases not matched to a gene; V was cut back by 5 bases and J by 3 bases. The CDR3 nucleotides are TGCAGCGTTAGGGGACAGGACTATAATTCACCCCTCCACTTT. It translates to CSVRGQDYNSPLHF.

The chain has TRBV7-2 and TRBJ2-7, with D unclear. The CDR3 length is 13 residues. Germline-derived CDR1 and CDR2 are SGHTA and FQGNSA. Trimming took off 2 bases at V and 5 bases at J, with 10 bases between the two ends. The CDR3 loop is CASSLLSRDEQYF. The CDR3 bases are TGTGCCAGCAGCTTATTGTCGAGAGACGAGCAGTACTTC.

The rearrangement links TRBV2 to TRBJ2-7, with 8 bases identical to TRBD2. The CDR3 length is 13 residues. The J segment lost 5 bases and the V segment lost 5 bases, leaving 5 bases of the junction unmatched. Looked up from germline, CDR1 is SNHLY and CDR2 is FYNNEI. The CDR3 protein is CASSLAGMHEQYF. The CDR3 DNA reads as TGTGCCAGCAGTTTAGCGGGGATGCACGAGCAGTACTTC.

This rearrangement joins TRBV5-1 to TRBJ1-4, with D maybe TRBD1 (6 bases). The CDR3 has 16 amino acids. Germline assignment: CDR1 SGHRS and CDR2 YFSETQ. V gave up 1 base and J gave up 4 bases, with 14 bases separating them. The CDR3 nucleotides are TGCGCCAGCAGCTTGAGTGGTGGACAGCTTAATGAAAAACTGTTTTTT. This sequence encodes CASSLSGGQLNEKLFF.

V and J are TRBV6-5 and TRBJ2-7, with 10 nucleotides matching TRBD1. CDR3 length: 15 amino acids. From germline, CDR1 is MNHEY and CDR2 SVGAGI. The ends lost 4 bases at V and 4 bases at J; junction bases unmatched: 7. The CDR3 loop reads CASSLWTGGRYEQYF. The DNA for the CDR3 is TGTGCCAGCAGTTTATGGACAGGGGGTAGATACGAGCAGTACTTC.

This chain connects TRBV27 to TRBJ2-6; TRBD1 might be the D (7 bases). V was pared by 8 bases and J by 0 bases, with 17 bases between. Germline V gene data show CDR1 as MNHEY and CDR2 as SMNVEV (reference sequence). The length of the CDR3 is 17 residues. This CDR3 is CASHSGDRSSGANVLTF. The CDR3 DNA follows: TGTGCCAGCCATTCGGGGGACAGATCCTCTGGGGCCAACGTCCTGACTTTC.

This sequence joins TRBV7-9 and TRBJ1-6; unclear D gene. Germline V gene sequence: CDR1 SEHNR, CDR2 FQNEAQ (reference sequence). The V end was cut by 5 bases, the J end by 9 bases, with 11 bases between. The CDR3 extends over 13 amino acids. CDR3 residues: CASSPDTGSPLHF. CDR3 nucleotides: TGTGCCAGCAGCCCCGATACGGGTTCACCCCTCCACTTT.

V and J are TRBV6-1 and TRBJ2-4; D may be TRBD2 (6 bases). Germline assignment: CDR1 MNHNS and CDR2 SASEGT. Trimming stripped 2 bases from V and 0 bases from J, with 14 bases between. This CDR3 is 17 amino acids long. The CDR3 reads CASSEILGAGAKNIQYF. DNA of the CDR3: TGTGCCAGCAGTGAAATTTTAGGAGCGGGAGCCAAAAACATTCAGTACTTC.

This rearrangement joins TRBV9 to TRBJ1-5; weak D call: TRBD1 (6 bases). Trimming took off 0 bases at V and 7 bases at J, with 14 bases between the two ends. Germline V gene lookup returns CDR1 SGDLS and CDR2 YYNGEE. The CDR3 covers 15 residues. The CDR3 sequence: CASSVDGSGTQPQHF. Written as DNA, the CDR3 is TGTGCCAGCAGCGTAGATGGTTCAGGGACACAGCCCCAGCATTTT.

This clone showed up just a few times. The chain carries TRBV30 and TRBJ1-5; 11 bases map to TRBD1. CDR3 length: 21 residues. Germline V gene sequence: CDR1 GTSNPN, CDR2 SVGIG (reference sequence). The junction had 17 bases not matched to a gene; V was cut back by 1 base and J by 0 bases. The CDR3 sequence is CAWSDQAEWDRGVGSNQPQHF. The CDR3 DNA is TGTGCCTGGAGTGATCAAGCTGAGTGGGACAGGGGGGTTGGTAGCAATCAGCCCCAGCATTTT.

The rearrangement links TRBV18 to TRBJ2-7; 9 bases are shared with TRBD2. From germline, CDR1 is KGHSH and CDR2 LQKENI. J lost 5 bases, V lost 3 bases, and 5 bases had no gene match. The CDR3 totals 14 residues. CDR3: CASSPIAGDNEQYF. In nucleotides, the CDR3 is TGTGCCAGCTCACCCATAGCGGGAGACAACGAGCAGTACTTC.

Of note for this clone: This specimen includes other DNA sequences encoding the same CDR3. The gene calls are TRBV9 and TRBJ1-1; D is undetermined. The V gene lost 2 bases and the J gene lost 0 bases, with 8 bases spanning the gap. Germline V gene data show CDR1 as SGDLS and CDR2 as YYNGEE. This CDR3 has 14 residues. CDR3 in DNA: TGTGCCAGCAGCGTTGCCGGGATGAACACTGAAGCTTTCTTT. As protein: CASSVAGMNTEAFF.

In this sample, this clone turned up a few times. The sample carries other DNA sequences with the same CDR3. The chain combines TRBV6-1 with TRBJ1-5; D gene uncertain. The CDR3 loop spans 12 amino acids. Germline lookup yields CDR1 MNHNS and CDR2 SASEGT. Between the trimmed V and J ends, which lost 3 bases and 4 bases, there was a span of 4 bases. The CDR3 DNA sequence: TGTGCCAGCAGTGACAGGAATCAGCCCCAGCATTTT. Its translation is CASSDRNQPQHF.

The chain is built from TRBV4-1 and TRBJ2-5; D unresolved. The CDR3 spans 13 residues. Trimming left V 4 bases short and J 5 bases short, with 11 bases between. Germline V gene lookup returns CDR1 MGHRA and CDR2 YSYEKL. The CDR3 spells CASSPTIGETQYF. CDR3 nucleotide sequence: TGCGCCAGCAGCCCCACAATCGGGGAGACCCAGTACTTC.

The chain carries TRBV6-1 and TRBJ1-1; possible D gene TRBD1, 5 bases. CDR1 and CDR2 (germline): MNHNS, SASEGT. The V and J ends lost 0 bases and 1 base respectively, with 18 bases between them. The CDR3 extends over 18 amino acids. CDR3 protein: CASSEAGAWGAANTEAFF. For the CDR3, the DNA is TGTGCCAGCAGTGAAGCAGGCGCCTGGGGCGCGGCGAACACTGAAGCTTTCTTT.

Only one count was recorded for this clone. DNA of the CDR3: TGTGCCAGCAGTGAAGCGCGACTAGCGGGGTTTTTGCAGTACTTC. Residues: CASSEARLAGFLQYF. The chain couples TRBV6-1 to TRBJ2-5, with 11 nucleotides matching TRBD2. In germline, CDR1 is MNHNS, CDR2 SASEGT. The V gene end was trimmed by 0 bases and the J gene end by 11 bases; junction bases not matched to a gene: 8. The CDR3 sequence is 15 residues long.

J is TRBJ1-4 and V is TRBV7-9; D may be TRBD1 (6 bases). The ends were cut back, 1 base at V and 7 bases at J, with 13 bases in the middle. The CDR3 extends over 15 amino acids. Germline V gene lookup returns CDR1 SEHNR and CDR2 FQNEAQ (reference sequence). The chain's CDR3 is CASSLDGGAFEKLFF. The CDR3 nucleotides read TGTGCCAGCAGCTTAGACGGGGGGGCGTTTGAAAAACTGTTTTTT.

This clone was observed once. CDR3 residues: CASSLRGYDGYTF. The DNA of the CDR3 is TGTGCCAGCAGTCTCAGGGGTTACGATGGCTACACCTTC. J is TRBJ1-2 and V is TRBV2, with D possibly being TRBD1 (6 bases). The germline gives CDR1 SNHLY, CDR2 FYNNEI. CDR3 size: 13 residues. Trimming shortened V by 5 bases and J by 6 bases, and 13 bases separated the two germline ends.

The chain is built from TRBV9 and TRBJ1-5; TRBD1 matches at 7 bases. CDR1 is SGDLS and CDR2 is YYNGEE in the germline V gene. V gave up 3 bases and J gave up 5 bases; unmatched junction bases: 8. This CDR3 spans 15 amino acids. The chain's CDR3 is CASSEGTDYYQPQHF. In DNA form, the CDR3 reads TGTGCCAGCAGCGAAGGGACAGACTATTATCAGCCCCAGCATTTT.

This rearrangement joins TRBV6-1 to TRBJ1-2, with D possibly TRBD1 on 5 matching bases. CDR1 and CDR2 from the germline V gene are MNHNS and SASEGT. The CDR3 consists of 13 residues. Trimming removed 4 bases at V and 5 bases at J, with 11 bases between. CDR3 protein: CASSVDTDYGYTF. The CDR3 DNA follows: TGTGCCAGCAGTGTGGACACGGATTATGGCTACACCTTC.

V usage is TRBV7-8 and J usage is TRBJ2-6; TRBD1 aligns across 9 bases. The germline V gene encodes CDR1 SGHVS and CDR2 FQNEAQ. CDR3 size: 17 residues. V trimming: 6 bases; J trimming: 0 bases; junction bases outside the gene matches: 6. In DNA, the CDR3 is TGTGCCAGCAGGACGGGACAGGGCGACTCTGGGGCCAACGTCCTGACTTTC. This codes for CASRTGQGDSGANVLTF. The whole variable domain, remainder taken from reference TRBV7-8 and TRBJ2-6, is GAGVSQSPRYKVAKRGQDVALRCDPISGHVSLFWYQQALGQGPEFLTYFQNEAQLDKSGLPSDRFFAERPEGSVSTLKIQRTQQEDSAVYLCASRTGQGDSGANVLTFGAGSRLTVL.